This TCR beta chain was identified in a study of STAT5B mutations in CD4+ large granular lymphocyte leukemia. General observations from the study: Patient CD4-sorted repertoires looked more clonal than healthy CD4+ repertoires, even without putative leukemic clones. Top patient clones used TRBV06 genes more often: 8/27 versus 2/35 in controls.

Profiling relied on immunoSEQ multiplex PCR, and the TCRdb table lists in-frame clones only, not all of them. The sample records roughly 48,000 clones, roughly 70% being singletons. In regard to this clone: Its antigen remains unknown.

The ends were cut back, 4 bases at V and 5 bases at J, with 10 bases in the middle. CDR1 SGHRS and CDR2 YFSETQ come from the germline V gene. The length of the CDR3 is 12 residues. Sequencing used CD4+ T cells from blood buffy coats. The receptor was isolated from a human donor in good health. This chain joins TRBV5-1 and TRBJ2-7, with D possibly matching TRBD2 (6 bases). CDR3 DNA sequence: TGCGCCAGCAGCGCGGAGGGAGACGAGCAGTACTTC. As protein: CASSAEGDEQYF.